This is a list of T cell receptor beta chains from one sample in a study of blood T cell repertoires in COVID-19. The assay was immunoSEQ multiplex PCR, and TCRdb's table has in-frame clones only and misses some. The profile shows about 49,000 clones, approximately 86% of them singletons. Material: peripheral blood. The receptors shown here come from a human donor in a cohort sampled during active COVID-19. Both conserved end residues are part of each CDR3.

CASSLTPGRGGYTF	14	TRBJ1-2	TRBV27
CASSLGLQGNEQFF	14	TRBJ2-1	TRBV7-3
CASSRRGGTDTQYF	14	TRBJ2-3	TRBV6-5
CASSDGDISSGANVLTF	17	TRBJ2-6	TRBV5-1
CASNARGQGFAGYTF	15	TRBJ1-2	TRBV7-2
CASRPKRQGYNEQFF	15	TRBJ2-1	TRBV7-9
CASTPGLAGVPSYNEQFF	18	TRBJ2-1	TRBV6-2/TRBV6-3
CASSSPRAAGSYEQYF	16	TRBJ2-7	TRBV6-2/TRBV6-3
CASSSGQGDTEAFF	14	TRBJ1-1	TRBV7-9
CSASGTATQYF	11	TRBJ2-5	TRBV20-1
CASSLGGGARQPQHF	15	TRBJ1-5	TRBV3-1/TRBV3-2
CASSLARGDTQYF	13	TRBJ2-3	TRBV27
CASSLNLGETQYF	13	TRBJ2-5	TRBV7-8
CASSLRRGGSSTDTQYF	17	TRBJ2-3	TRBV13